The 8 T cell receptor beta chains below come from one sample, sequenced in a study of T cell clones after liver transplantation. TCRdb keeps only in-frame clones here, not all; method: immunoSEQ multiplex PCR. The sample carries over 70,000 clones, around 80% recorded once. The sequences come from CD4+ T cells from blood, collected 12 months after liver transplant. These receptors originate from a human patient who received a liver transplant. Some T cells may be the graft donor's.

The rearrangement uses TRBV6-5 and TRBJ1-1; D is unresolved. V shed 6 bases and J shed 0 bases, with 8 bases lying between them. Germline CDR1 is MNHEY and CDR2 is SVGAGI. The length of the CDR3 is 13 residues. CDR3 nucleotides: TGTGCCAGCAGCACACAACTGAACACTGAAGCTTTCTTT. Protein sequence: CASSTQLNTEAFF.

The rearrangement links TRBV7-9 to TRBJ1-1; D remains unclear. Germline V lookup: CDR1 SEHNR, CDR2 FQNEAQ (reference sequence). The CDR3 contains 14 residues. V lost 1 base and J 5 bases, leaving 11 bases between the germline ends. CDR3 loop: CASSLGAQRTEAFF. In nucleotides, the CDR3 is TGTGCCAGCAGCTTAGGGGCCCAGAGGACTGAAGCTTTCTTT.

The chain recombines TRBV6-1 with TRBJ2-3; 11 nucleotides match TRBD2. The CDR3 length is 18 residues. Germline assignment: CDR1 MNHNS and CDR2 SASEGT. The V gene end was trimmed by 2 bases and the J gene end by 2 bases; junction bases not matched to a gene: 9. The CDR3 DNA reads TGTGCCAGCAGTGAATATGGGCAACTAGCGGGAGTCACAGATACGCAGTATTTT. This encodes CASSEYGQLAGVTDTQYF.

The V gene is TRBV9, the J gene TRBJ2-3; D call uncertain. Germline CDR1 and CDR2: SGDLS and YYNGEE. The CDR3 spans 14 residues. V lost 0 bases and J 0 bases, leaving 5 bases between the germline ends. CDR3 in amino acids: CASSVVGSTDTQYF. CDR3 sequence (DNA): TGTGCCAGCAGCGTAGTAGGTAGCACAGATACGCAGTATTTT.

The chain links TRBV29-1 to TRBJ2-4; D is uncertain. V was shortened by 3 bases and J by 12 bases, with 12 bases between the two germline ends. CDR1 is SQVTM, CDR2 ANQGSEA, per germline. This CDR3 comprises 11 residues. The CDR3 protein is CSVDGAGNQYF. The CDR3 nucleotides are TGCAGCGTTGACGGCGCAGGTAATCAGTACTTC.

CDR3 coding DNA: TGTGCCAGCAGCGGAGGATGGGGGATTGAGCAGTTCTTC. It codes for CASSGGWGIEQFF. The chain uses TRBV7-2 and TRBJ2-1; D may match TRBD1 or TRBD2 (5 bases each). The CDR3 spans 13 residues. With 5 bases removed from V and 9 bases from J, the gap between germline ends came to 14 bases. Germline V gives CDR1 SGHTA, CDR2 FQGNSA.

V and J are TRBV5-1 and TRBJ1-2; 7 bases line up with TRBD1. The V gene's germline CDR1 is SGHRS and CDR2 YFSETQ. Trimming removed 3 bases from V and 2 bases from J; junction bases left unmatched: 7. The CDR3 is made up of 15 amino acids. The CDR3 sequence is CASSSGGALNYGYTF. For the CDR3, the DNA is TGCGCCAGCAGCTCAGGGGGTGCGTTAAACTATGGCTACACCTTC.

The chain couples TRBV5-4 to TRBJ2-5, with D maybe TRBD2 (6 bases). CDR3 size: 14 residues. Germline values: CDR1 SGHNT, CDR2 YYREEE (reference sequence). V lost 0 bases and J lost 2, with 8 bases in between. The CDR3 DNA sequence: TGTGCCAGCAGCTTGGACGCGGGGCAAGAGACCCAGTACTTC. It translates to CASSLDAGQETQYF.